A single sample gave rise to the 18 T cell receptor beta chains below, sequenced in a study of regulatory T cells in long-lasting Graves disease. iRepertoire HTBI primers and Arm-PCR of CDR3 regions built TCR beta libraries. TCRdb recomputed calls from the multiplex PCR reads with MiXCR, one row per CDR3 protein. This table has about 430,000 distinct CDR3 sequences, approximately 15% appearing once. Time point indicated: newly diagnosed GD, antithyroid drugs for less than 3 months. RNA extracted from PBMCs served as the sequencing template. The same data also went into a second study, on T cells in Graves' hyperthyroidism and ophthalmopathy.

Sequenced here: peripheral blood mononuclear cells (PBMCs), sampled at new diagnosis, from a patient treated with antithyroid drugs. The receptors were sampled from a woman aged 40 to 50 with Graves disease.

This clonotype appeared a few times. The V call is TRBV6-5, the J call TRBJ2-7; tentative D call: TRBD1 (5 bases). The ends were cut back, 2 bases at V and 2 bases at J, with 10 bases in the middle. The V gene's germline CDR1 is MNHEY and CDR2 SVGAGI. CDR3 size: 14 residues. CDR3: CASSYMDTAYEQYF. The CDR3 DNA follows: TGTGCCAGCAGTTACATGGACACAGCCTACGAGCAGTACTTC.

The gene calls are TRBV12-3 or TRBV12-4 and TRBJ1-5; 8 nucleotides match TRBD1. The CDR3 is 16 residues long. V lost 3 bases and J lost 3; bases outside the gene matches: 7. The CDR3 DNA sequence: TGTGCCAGCAGTTTCCGGACAGGGACCTTCAATCAGCCCCAGCATTTT. It translates to CASSFRTGTFNQPQHF.

This clonotype was detected ten times or more. V usage is TRBV2 and J usage is TRBJ2-7; 7 nucleotides match TRBD2. The CDR3 loop spans 14 amino acids. J gave up 2 bases and V 4 bases, and 5 bases lay outside the gene matches. The germline V gene encodes CDR1 SNHLY and CDR2 FYNNEI. CDR3 sequence (DNA): TGTGCCAGCAGTGTACTAGCGACTACCTACGAGCAGTACTTC. Protein sequence: CASSVLATTYEQYF.

This clonotype was found a few times. CDR3 sequence reads: CASSLAQNQETQYF. CDR3 DNA: TGCGCCAGCAGCTTGGCCCAGAACCAAGAGACCCAGTACTTC. The chain combines TRBV5-1 with TRBJ2-5; D gene ambiguous. Germline values: CDR1 SGHRS, CDR2 YFSETQ. Between the trimmed V and J ends, which lost 0 bases and 0 bases, there was a span of 6 bases. This CDR3 region has 14 residues.

This clonotype was observed many times. V gene TRBV24-1 combines with J gene TRBJ2-5, with D tentatively TRBD1 (5 bases). The V end lost 2 bases, the J end lost 0 bases, and 9 bases lay between the germline ends. The germline CDR1 and CDR2 sequences are KGHDR and SFDVKD. CDR3 length equals 15 residues. The chain's CDR3 is CATSDSGKYQETQYF. The CDR3, as DNA: TGTGCCACCAGTGATTCAGGGAAGTACCAAGAGACCCAGTACTTC.

This clonotype has more than one count but fewer than ten. This sequence joins TRBV7-9 and TRBJ1-4, with 7 bases matching TRBD1. This CDR3 has 19 residues. Trimming removed 4 bases from V and 7 bases from J; junction bases left unmatched: 21. Germline values: CDR1 SEHNR, CDR2 FQNEAQ (reference sequence). The CDR3 reads CASSSIQPIDREWGEKLFF. DNA of the CDR3: TGTGCCAGCAGCTCAATCCAACCTATCGACAGGGAGTGGGGTGAAAAACTGTTTTTT.

The table lists this clonotype with many counts. V and J are TRBV27 and TRBJ2-3; tentatively, D is TRBD2 (6 bases). The ends were cut back, 4 bases at V and 7 bases at J, with 15 bases in the middle. Germline assignment: CDR1 MNHEY and CDR2 SMNVEV (reference sequence). This CDR3 region has 14 residues. CDR3 protein: CASSYYRGENTQYF. For the CDR3, the DNA is TGTGCCAGCAGTTACTACCGCGGGGAGAATACGCAGTATTTT.

This clonotype was counted at least ten times. The chain joins TRBV11-2 to TRBJ1-2; unclear D gene. The ends were cut back, 0 bases at V and 3 bases at J, with 5 bases in the middle. The germline V gene has CDR1 SGHAT and CDR2 FQNNGV. The CDR3 totals 13 residues. The CDR3 DNA sequence: TGTGCCAGCAGCTTAGATAACTACTATGGCTACACCTTC. It specifies CASSLDNYYGYTF.

This clonotype was picked up a small number of times. The chain recombines TRBV5-1 with TRBJ2-1, with 11 bases aligning to TRBD2. The length of the CDR3 is 16 residues. The V gene's germline CDR1 is SGHRS and CDR2 YFSETQ. The J segment lost 4 bases and the V segment lost 5 bases, leaving 8 bases of the junction unmatched. The CDR3 sequence: CASSPGTSGQYNEQFF. Written as DNA, the CDR3 is TGCGCCAGCAGTCCCGGGACTAGCGGACAATACAATGAGCAGTTCTTC.

This clonotype was observed many times. The chain employs TRBV2 and TRBJ2-3, with D unclear. CDR1 and CDR2 (germline): SNHLY, FYNNEI. The CDR3 extends over 12 amino acids. V was trimmed by 6 bases and J by 5 bases, leaving 9 bases between them. The CDR3 DNA reads as TGTGCCAGCAGCCCTGTACAAGATACGCAGTATTTT. Translation gives CASSPVQDTQYF.

This clonotype was seen only a few times. This may be a read error: a much more frequent sequence differs by one nucleotide. The chain uses TRBV20-1 and TRBJ2-3; D possibly corresponds to TRBD1 (6 bases). V lost 8 bases to trimming and J lost 5 bases, with 23 bases between them. The CDR3 extends over 15 amino acids. Germline CDR1 and CDR2: DFQATT and SNEGSKA (reference sequence). CDR3 sequence reads: CSTHDRQDPKDTQYF. The DNA for the CDR3 is TGCAGTACCCATGACCGACAGGACCCCAAAGATACGCAGTATTTT.

The chain links TRBV11-2 to TRBJ2-5; possibly TRBD1 for D (5 bases). CDR3 size: 14 residues. V was trimmed by 5 bases and J by 9 bases, leaving 19 bases between them. The germline V gene has CDR1 SGHAT and CDR2 FQNNGV. This CDR3 reads CASSQDPYLGAQYF. In DNA, the CDR3 is TGTGCCAGCAGCCAAGACCCCTATCTAGGGGCCCAGTACTTC. The entire variable domain, with the rest obtained from reference TRBV11-2 and TRBJ2-5, is as follows: EAGVAQSPRYKIIEKRQSVAFWCNPISGHATLYWYQQILGQGPKLLIQFQNNGVVDDSQLPKDRFSAERLKGVDSTLKIQPAKLEDSAVYLCASSQDPYLGAQYFGPGTRLLVL.

In its sample, this clonotype was seen many times. The V call is TRBV9, the J call TRBJ2-7, with 9 bases fitting TRBD2. V trimming: 0 bases; J trimming: 0 bases; junction bases outside the gene matches: 10. The CDR3 is 18 amino acids. CDR1 SGDLS and CDR2 YYNGEE come from the germline V gene. CDR3: CASSVASTSGFSSYEQYF. The DNA for the CDR3 is TGTGCCAGCAGCGTAGCTAGTACTAGCGGGTTCAGCTCCTACGAGCAGTACTTC.

In this sample, this clonotype turned up many times. Here the CDR3 reads CATDTNTGELFF. The CDR3 DNA is TGTGCCACCGACACGAACACCGGGGAGCTGTTTTTT. V and J are TRBV19 and TRBJ2-2; no clear D gene. This CDR3 is built from 12 residues. Germline-derived CDR1 and CDR2 are LNHDA and SQIVND (reference sequence). Trimming stripped 10 bases from V and 0 bases from J, with 6 bases between.

The chain recombines TRBV28 with TRBJ1-5; 8 nucleotides match TRBD1. Trimming removed 6 bases from V and 3 bases from J; junction bases left unmatched: 4. The V gene's germline CDR1 is MDHEN and CDR2 SYDVKM. The CDR3 extends over 14 amino acids. The CDR3 coding sequence is TGTGCCAGCAGCCCGGACAGGGCCAATCAGCCCCAGCATTTT. This sequence encodes CASSPDRANQPQHF.

This clonotype appeared many times. J is TRBJ1-4 and V is TRBV7-2; TRBD1 matches 7 bases. This CDR3 has 14 amino acids. Germline lookup yields CDR1 SGHTA and CDR2 FQGNSA. V lost 5 bases to trimming and J lost 3 bases; unmatched junction nucleotides: 3. The CDR3 DNA sequence: TGTGCCAGCAGCCCCGACAGGGCTAATGAAAAACTGTTTTTT. This codes for CASSPDRANEKLFF.

This clonotype was seen ten or more times. The chain carries TRBV7-9 and TRBJ2-4, with 7 bases that match TRBD2. The CDR3 totals 20 residues. The J segment lost 0 bases and the V segment lost 0 bases, leaving 14 bases of the junction unmatched. The germline gives CDR1 SEHNR, CDR2 FQNEAQ (reference sequence). CDR3 amino acids: CASSLAGVRAGSLAKNIQYF. The CDR3 DNA reads TGTGCCAGCAGCTTAGCTGGAGTGAGAGCGGGAAGCTTAGCCAAAAACATTCAGTACTTC.

CDR3 sequence: CASSGPGSPLHF. The CDR3 DNA is TGTGCCAGCTCCGGCCCCGGCTCACCCCTCCACTTT. The gene calls are TRBV12-3 or TRBV12-4 and TRBJ1-6; D remains unclear. The CDR3 totals 12 residues. V gave up 8 bases and J gave up 10 bases, with 12 bases separating them.